These 25 T cell receptor beta chains originate from one sample sequenced in a study of T cell repertoires in cytomegalovirus infection. TCRdb reprocessed the reads with MiXCR, giving one entry per CDR3 protein. The top ten clones hold under 15% of a sample with around 770,000 distinct CDR3 sequences, roughly 28% of them seen once. These TCRs are of unknown antigen specificity. Specimen: cultured CD8+ T cells from PBMCs, collected from culture after CMV antigen stimulation. These receptors came from a human donor in good health (CMV status not recorded). Some clones in this sample may be carry-over from other donors' samples.

This clonotype appeared many times. The chain combines TRBV7-2 with TRBJ1-5; no clear D gene. The V gene lost 1 base and the J gene lost 3 bases, with 7 bases spanning the gap. Germline V gene sequence: CDR1 SGHTA, CDR2 FQGNSA. The CDR3 is 14 amino acids. CDR3 nucleotide sequence: TGTGCCAGCAGCTTAGTTGGGTACAATCAGCCCCAGCATTTT. This sequence encodes CASSLVGYNQPQHF.

The chain recombines TRBV2 with TRBJ2-2; D is unresolved. Germline V gene lookup returns CDR1 SNHLY and CDR2 FYNNEI. This CDR3 contains 13 residues. Deletions cut 2 bases from V and 7 bases from J, with 8 bases between. The CDR3 reads CASSEWVDGELFF. DNA of the CDR3: TGTGCCAGCAGTGAATGGGTCGACGGGGAGCTGTTTTTT.

This clonotype was picked up many times. The chain combines TRBV12-3 or TRBV12-4 with TRBJ1-1; 11 bases fit TRBD1. There are 19 residues in the CDR3. V lost 1 base and J lost 1; bases outside the gene matches: 11. The CDR3 protein is CASSLEDRGHRGRNTEAFF. CDR3 coding DNA: TGTGCCAGCAGTTTAGAGGACAGGGGGCATCGAGGTCGGAACACTGAAGCTTTCTTT.

This clonotype was counted a few times. The rearrangement uses TRBV7-2 and TRBJ1-5; TRBD1 aligns across 7 bases. Germline V gene sequence: CDR1 SGHTA, CDR2 FQGNSA. V was pared by 0 bases and J by 2 bases, with 4 bases of the junction left unmatched. The CDR3 runs to 16 residues. CDR3 DNA sequence: TGTGCCAGCAGCTTAGCAGGGGGCGGGGGCAATCAGCCCCAGCATTTT. Translated: CASSLAGGGGNQPQHF.

This chain links TRBV6-5 with TRBJ1-2; tentative D call: TRBD1 (5 bases). Germline assignment: CDR1 MNHEY and CDR2 SVGAGI. The CDR3 runs to 15 residues. Deletions cut 0 bases from V and 4 bases from J, with 12 bases between. CDR3 DNA: TGTGCCAGCAGTTACTCCTCGGGCAGGGTCTATGGCTACACCTTC. It translates to CASSYSSGRVYGYTF.

This chain connects TRBV6-2 or TRBV6-3 to TRBJ2-1, with 9 bases fitting TRBD2. The length of the CDR3 is 18 residues. Germline loops: CDR1 MNHEY, CDR2 SVGEGT. With V trimmed by 7 bases and J by 0 bases, 13 bases remained unmatched. The CDR3 reads CASTHEQTSGHSYNEQFF. CDR3 bases: TGTGCCAGCACCCACGAGCAGACTAGCGGACACTCCTACAATGAGCAGTTCTTC.

CDR3 coding DNA: TGTGCCAGCAGTTACCCTGGGGGCTTACCGTATGGCTACACCTTC. This gives the protein CASSYPGGLPYGYTF. The rearrangement uses TRBV6-2 or TRBV6-3 and TRBJ1-2, with D maybe TRBD1 (6 bases). The ends were cut back, 2 bases at V and 5 bases at J, with 15 bases in the middle. The germline CDR1 and CDR2 sequences are MNHEY and SVGEGT. This CDR3 is built from 15 residues.

There are a few counts of this clonotype. The rearrangement links TRBV5-5 to TRBJ2-7; D perhaps matches TRBD2 (5 bases). The germline V and J ends were trimmed by 4 bases and 6 bases, with 20 bases remaining between them. Germline V gene data show CDR1 as SGHKS and CDR2 as YYEKEE (reference sequence). CDR3 length: 15 residues. The CDR3 is CASSPQGWGEGEQYV. The CDR3 DNA follows: TGTGCCAGCAGCCCGCAAGGGTGGGGAGAGGGCGAGCAGTACGTC.

The V gene is TRBV6-1, the J gene TRBJ1-6, with D unresolved. CDR1 MNHNS and CDR2 SASEGT come from the germline V gene. The V end was cut by 1 base, the J end by 9 bases, with 13 bases between. The length of the CDR3 is 15 residues. In nucleotides, the CDR3 is TGTGCCAGCAGTGAAGACAGCCCACACCTTTCACCCCTCCACTTT. It specifies CASSEDSPHLSPLHF.

The chain combines TRBV2 with TRBJ2-2; 7 bases are a match to TRBD1. This CDR3 is 15 amino acids long. V trimming: 6 bases; J trimming: 4 bases; junction bases outside the gene matches: 8. Germline V gives CDR1 SNHLY, CDR2 FYNNEI. CDR3 bases: TGTGCCAGCAGGGGGACAGTCCCTGGCACCGGGGAGCTGTTTTTT. Translation: CASRGTVPGTGELFF.

The chain uses TRBV14 and TRBJ1-4; no definite D call. The V and J ends lost 0 bases and 4 bases respectively, with 15 bases between them. CDR1 and CDR2 from the germline V gene are SGHDN and FVKESK. The CDR3 contains 17 residues. CDR3 nucleotide sequence: TGTGCCAGCAGCCAAGACTACCCGGGCTCCAGTAATGAAAAACTGTTTTTT. Its protein product is CASSQDYPGSSNEKLFF. The complete variable domain, with remaining parts taken from reference TRBV14 and TRBJ1-4, reads EAGVTQFPSHSVIEKGQTVTLRCDPISGHDNLYWYRRVMGKEIKFLLHFVKESKQDESGMPNNRFLAERTGGTYSTLKVQPAELEDSGVYFCASSQDYPGSSNEKLFFGSGTQLSVL.

This clonotype appeared many times. The rearrangement joins TRBV4-1 to TRBJ2-1, with 9 bases identical to TRBD2. Germline values: CDR1 MGHRA, CDR2 YSYEKL. J lost 7 bases, V lost 2 bases, and 9 bases had no gene match. The CDR3 contains 16 residues. CDR3 in amino acids: CASSQFSGGPGNEQFF. The CDR3 region has the DNA TGCGCCAGCAGCCAATTTAGCGGGGGCCCGGGAAATGAGCAGTTCTTC.

The table lists this clonotype with a few counts. The rearrangement links TRBV6-1 to TRBJ1-2; D gene ambiguous. CDR1 and CDR2 from the germline V gene are MNHNS and SASEGT. The germline V and J ends were trimmed by 5 bases and 1 base, with 17 bases remaining between them. The CDR3 extends over 16 amino acids. The CDR3 region has the DNA TGTGCCAGCAGTCTCTTAAGACGAGGACTTAACTATGGCTACACCTTC. Translation: CASSLLRRGLNYGYTF.

This clonotype was found once. This chain connects TRBV28 to TRBJ1-2, with D hard to call. The germline gives CDR1 MDHEN, CDR2 SYDVKM. Trimming cost V 3 bases and J 8 bases, with 10 bases left between them. The CDR3 is 12 amino acids. CDR3 DNA sequence: TGTGCCAGCAGTTTGGGTGGCTGGGGCTACACCTTC. It is translated as CASSLGGWGYTF.

This clonotype has just a few counts. The chain couples TRBV6-2 or TRBV6-3 to TRBJ2-1, with 8 positions matching TRBD2. Losses at the gene ends were 6 bases for V and 4 bases for J; bases not matched to a gene: 11. The CDR3 consists of 16 residues. Germline V gene data show CDR1 as MNHEY and CDR2 as SVGEGT. The CDR3 DNA sequence: TGTGCCAGCAGCGACCCCGCGGGGGGACCTTACAATGAGCAGTTCTTC. Amino acids: CASSDPAGGPYNEQFF.

The sample holds a few counts of this clonotype. The rearrangement links TRBV20-1 to TRBJ2-1, with D maybe TRBD1 (6 bases). Germline V gene data show CDR1 as DFQATT and CDR2 as SNEGSKA (reference sequence). This CDR3 region has 16 residues. Trimming shortened V by 5 bases and J by 3 bases, and 20 bases separated the two germline ends. CDR3 amino acids: CSASRPDRPSYNEQFF. Here the CDR3 DNA reads TGCAGTGCTTCACGACCCGACAGGCCAAGCTACAATGAGCAGTTCTTC.

V and J are TRBV7-9 and TRBJ2-2, with 7 positions matching TRBD1. The CDR3 has 14 amino acids. Losses at the gene ends were 4 bases for V and 4 bases for J; bases not matched to a gene: 3. Germline CDR1 reads SEHNR; CDR2 reads FQNEAQ (reference sequence). CDR3 amino acids: CASSWDSTTGELFF. For the CDR3, the DNA is TGTGCCAGCAGCTGGGACAGCACCACCGGGGAGCTGTTTTTT.

The J gene is TRBJ1-1, the V gene TRBV27; TRBD1 is a possible D gene (5 bases). V was shortened by 2 bases and J by 11 bases, with 15 bases between the two germline ends. The CDR3 sequence is 13 residues long. Germline V gene sequence: CDR1 MNHEY, CDR2 SMNVEV (reference sequence). The CDR3 reads CASSLTTPGKAFF. The CDR3 nucleotides are TGTGCCAGCAGTTTAACGACGCCAGGGAAGGCTTTCTTT.

V gene TRBV14 combines with J gene TRBJ2-1, with 8 bases identical to TRBD2. The CDR3 runs to 17 residues. Looked up from germline, CDR1 is SGHDN and CDR2 is FVKESK. Trimming removed 4 bases from V and 8 bases from J; junction bases left unmatched: 16. For the CDR3, the DNA is TGTGCCAGCAGCCCCGACAAGCGGGGGAGTCTTTGGGATGAGCAGTTCTTC. Its protein is CASSPDKRGSLWDEQFF.

This clonotype turned up a few times. V gene TRBV6-2 or TRBV6-3 combines with J gene TRBJ2-2; D is uncertain. Germline V gives CDR1 MNHEY, CDR2 SVGEGT. The CDR3 has 15 residues. V was shortened by 2 bases and J by 1 base, with 8 bases between the two germline ends. The CDR3 nucleotides are TGTGCCAGCAGTTACCCGGACGTGAACACCGGGGAGCTGTTTTTT. It specifies CASSYPDVNTGELFF.

This chain connects TRBV19 to TRBJ1-5; D not certain. CDR3 length equals 15 residues. The germline CDR1 and CDR2 sequences are LNHDA and SQIVND (reference sequence). V was clipped by 4 bases and J by 1 base, with 11 bases between them. CDR3 sequence (DNA): TGTGCCAGTAGTAAGGTCCTGGGGAGCAATCAGCCCCAGCATTTT. This codes for CASSKVLGSNQPQHF.

This rearrangement joins TRBV14 to TRBJ2-2, with TRBD1 identical over 11 bases. From germline, CDR1 is SGHDN and CDR2 FVKESK. This CDR3 spans 18 amino acids. V shed 4 bases and J 6 bases; nucleotides not matched to a gene: 13. The CDR3 sequence is CASSPPGQGAYRAGELFF. For the CDR3, the DNA is TGTGCCAGCAGCCCCCCAGGACAGGGGGCTTATCGCGCCGGGGAGCTGTTTTTT. The full variable domain, in which reference TRBV14 and TRBJ2-2 provide the parts outside the CDR3, is EAGVTQFPSHSVIEKGQTVTLRCDPISGHDNLYWYRRVMGKEIKFLLHFVKESKQDESGMPNNRFLAERTGGTYSTLKVQPAELEDSGVYFCASSPPGQGAYRAGELFFGEGSRLTVL.

V and J are TRBV2 and TRBJ2-1; the D gene could be TRBD1 or TRBD2 (5 bases each). The germline CDR1 and CDR2 sequences are SNHLY and FYNNEI. The CDR3 is 16 residues long. Trimming took 5 bases from V and 2 from J, leaving 16 bases between them. CDR3 coding DNA: TGTGCCAGCAGTTACCTTCGGGACGGAACCTACAATGAGCAGTTCTTC. This gives the protein CASSYLRDGTYNEQFF.

V gene TRBV4-1 combines with J gene TRBJ2-7; D is perhaps TRBD1 (6 bases). CDR1 MGHRA and CDR2 YSYEKL come from the germline V gene. Trimming removed 0 bases from V and 9 bases from J, with 15 bases in between. There are 14 residues in the CDR3. The CDR3 DNA reads as TGCGCCAGCAGCCAAGAGGGACACCCCCAGGCGCAGTACGTC. Protein: CASSQEGHPQAQYV.

Only a few counts were recorded for this clonotype. The chain couples TRBV7-2 to TRBJ1-1; D unresolved. The ends were cut back, 2 bases at V and 3 bases at J, with 7 bases in the middle. Germline loops: CDR1 SGHTA, CDR2 FQGNSA. The CDR3 sequence is 13 residues long. The CDR3 region has the DNA TGTGCCAGCAGCTTACCGCAGGACACTGAAGCTTTCTTT. Encoded protein: CASSLPQDTEAFF. Based on the CDR3 plus reference TRBV7-2 and TRBJ1-1, the full variable domain is GAGVSQSPSNKVTEKGKDVELRCDPISGHTALYWYRQSLGQGLEFLIYFQGNSAPDKSGLPSDRFSAERTGGSVSTLTIQRTQQEDSAVYLCASSLPQDTEAFFGQGTRLTVV.